This T cell receptor beta chain was profiled in a study of neurological immune-mediated disorders. Whole-study findings and limits: Neither clinical nor MRI features were associated with the multiple sclerosis repertoire cluster. No CDR3 amino acid sequences recurred among expanded clones across subjects, suggesting private repertoires in all groups.

This clonotype occurred many times. Antigen specificity is unknown. Where libraries were unsorted, they were derived from 2 million PBMCs stored at -80 degrees C. The CDR3 is 17 residues long. Trimming stripped 4 bases from V and 0 bases from J, with 16 bases between. The germline CDR1 and CDR2 sequences are SGHVS and FNYEAQ. The team produced cDNA through 5'RACE using 10-nucleotide random UMIs. TCRdb recomputed calls from the 5' RACE reads with MiXCR, one row per CDR3 protein. This sample has tens of thousands of distinct CDR3 sequences, with under 4.5% found just once. The chain recombines TRBV7-6 with TRBJ1-3; D not resolved. This TCR came from a woman between 50 and 59 years old with multiple sclerosis. The specimen sequenced was PBMCs. The chain's CDR3 is CASSYGSGSGSGNTIYF. The DNA for the CDR3 is TGTGCCAGCAGCTACGGAAGTGGTTCGGGCTCTGGAAACACCATATATTTT.